The clone carrying this T cell receptor beta chain was detected many times. Unsorted libraries were derived from 2 million PBMCs stored at -80 C. 5'RACE employing 10-nucleotide random UMIs yielded the cDNA. Each CDR3 protein gets one entry after TCRdb re-called the 5' RACE reads with MiXCR. The table has 45,000 to 55,000 distinct CDR3 sequences, about 3.5% seen once. Germline CDR1 and CDR2: SQVTM and ANQGSEA. CDR3 length equals 14 residues. V was clipped by 4 bases and J by 3 bases; unmatched bases: 6. This sample is drawn from a study of neurological immune-mediated disorders. The receptor's source is a man aged 35-49 years with multiple sclerosis. This chain uses TRBV29-1 with TRBJ2-3; 8 nucleotides match TRBD1. Sequencing was carried out using PBMCs. CDR3 protein: CSVVVRGLTDTQYF. The CDR3 bases are TGCAGCGTTGTTGTCAGGGGGCTTACAGATACGCAGTATTTT.